Shown below are 26 T cell receptor beta chains from a single sample sequenced in a study of blood T cell repertoires in COVID-19. Sequenced by immunoSEQ multiplex PCR; TCRdb stores in-frame clones only, minus some. The table records approximately 210,000 clones, around 80% of them present only once. Specimen: peripheral blood. The receptors come from a woman aged 40 to 50 with acute or convalescent COVID-19.

The chain links TRBV12-5 to TRBJ2-1; the D gene is possibly TRBD2 (6 bases). CDR1 and CDR2 (germline): LGHNT, FRNRAP. The germline V and J ends were trimmed by 0 bases and 3 bases, with 9 bases remaining between them. The CDR3 runs 15 residues. DNA of the CDR3: TGTGCTAGTGGTTTGGTCGGGAGTAACTACAATGAGCAGTTCTTC. Translating gives CASGLVGSNYNEQFF.

The chain links TRBV6-2 or TRBV6-3 to TRBJ2-1; D call uncertain. The CDR3 loop spans 13 amino acids. Trimming left V 2 bases short and J 4 bases short, with 6 bases between. In germline, CDR1 is MNHEY, CDR2 SVGEGT. In DNA form, the CDR3 reads TGTGCCAGCAGTTACGCCAGTTACAATGAGCAGTTCTTC. This sequence encodes CASSYASYNEQFF.

This chain connects TRBV19 to TRBJ2-7; the match to TRBD1 covers 8 bases. Germline assignment: CDR1 LNHDA and CDR2 SQIVND (reference sequence). The CDR3 has 15 amino acids. V shed 5 bases, J shed 1 base, and the junction held 7 bases outside the gene matches. DNA of the CDR3: TGTGCCAGTAGTTCTGGGACAGGAAAATCCTACGAGCAGTACTTC. It codes for CASSSGTGKSYEQYF. The full variable domain, in which reference TRBV19 and TRBJ2-7 provide the parts outside the CDR3, is DGGITQSPKYLFRKEGQNVTLSCEQNLNHDAMYWYRQDPGQGLRLIYYSQIVNDFQKGDIAEGYSVSREKKESFPLTVTSAQKNPTAFYLCASSSGTGKSYEQYFGPGTRLTVT.

This clone was observed a single time. This chain joins TRBV27 and TRBJ2-3; 8 bases are shared with TRBD2. Germline values: CDR1 MNHEY, CDR2 SMNVEV (reference sequence). V trimming: 5 bases; J trimming: 3 bases; junction bases outside the gene matches: 13. CDR3 length equals 17 residues. The CDR3 is CASSNPSPSGSTDTQYF. The CDR3 coding sequence is TGTGCCAGCAGTAACCCGTCCCCCAGCGGGAGTACAGATACGCAGTATTTT.

The rearrangement links TRBV5-6 to TRBJ2-1; TRBD1 agrees at 7 bases. This CDR3 has 15 residues. The germline CDR1 and CDR2 sequences are SGHDT and YYEEEE. J gave up 2 bases and V 5 bases, and 7 bases lay outside the gene matches. CDR3 protein: CASRSGTETYNEQFF. CDR3 bases: TGTGCCAGCAGATCCGGGACAGAAACCTACAATGAGCAGTTCTTC.

The V call is TRBV11-2, the J call TRBJ1-1; 7 nucleotides match TRBD1. This CDR3 has 15 amino acids. From germline, CDR1 is SGHAT and CDR2 FQNNGV. The V segment lost 5 bases and the J segment 1 base; nucleotides outside the gene matches: 7. The CDR3 nucleotides read TGTGCCAGCAGCCTCTCGACAGGGCAGAACACTGAAGCTTTCTTT. It encodes CASSLSTGQNTEAFF.

This clone has only one observation. This chain joins TRBV19 and TRBJ2-6, with 10 bases fitting TRBD1. The germline V gene has CDR1 LNHDA and CDR2 SQIVND (reference sequence). This CDR3 spans 22 amino acids. The junction had 24 bases not matched to a gene; V was cut back by 6 bases and J by 4 bases. CDR3 sequence reads: CASRKRDISGQGHLGGANVLTF. The CDR3 DNA is TGTGCCAGTAGAAAAAGGGATATATCGGGACAGGGGCACCTTGGAGGGGCCAACGTCCTGACTTTC.

This sequence joins TRBV12-3 or TRBV12-4 and TRBJ2-1, with 9 bases aligning to TRBD1. Unmatched junction bases numbered 0, after V lost 0 bases and J lost 12 bases. The CDR3 contains 12 residues. CDR3 sequence: CASSLAGQGQFF. In DNA, the CDR3 is TGTGCCAGCAGTTTAGCGGGACAGGGGCAGTTCTTC.

This sequence joins TRBV27 and TRBJ2-7; 7 bases align to TRBD1. CDR3 length: 16 residues. The trim removed 3 bases at V and 3 bases at J, leaving 11 bases unmatched. The V gene's germline CDR1 is MNHEY and CDR2 SMNVEV (reference sequence). CDR3 in amino acids: CASSFPLDRRHYEQYF. In DNA, the CDR3 is TGTGCCAGCAGTTTTCCTCTGGACAGGAGACACTACGAGCAGTACTTC.

CDR3 bases: TGTGCCAGCTCACCCCCGAGCAATTACGAGCAGTACTTC. Protein product: CASSPPSNYEQYF. J is TRBJ2-7 and V is TRBV18; no clear D. This CDR3 has 13 residues. The germline V gene has CDR1 KGHSH and CDR2 LQKENI. Trimming shortened V by 3 bases and J by 4 bases, and 10 bases separated the two germline ends.

This clone came up once. This rearrangement joins TRBV5-5 to TRBJ2-1, with TRBD2 as a possible D gene (6 bases). Trimming left V 0 bases short and J 2 bases short, with 18 bases between. The CDR3 totals 18 residues. Germline assignment: CDR1 SGHKS and CDR2 YYEKEE (reference sequence). The CDR3 DNA reads as TGTGCCAGCAGCTTGGAACTAGCCCGAGCCCTCCCCTACAATGAGCAGTTCTTC. As protein: CASSLELARALPYNEQFF.

The V and J genes are TRBV29-1 and TRBJ1-1; D possibly corresponds to TRBD1 (5 bases). CDR1 and CDR2 from the germline V gene are SQVTM and ANQGSEA. V shed 6 bases and J shed 0 bases, with 11 bases lying between them. There are 13 residues in the CDR3. The CDR3 is CSVKQVLNTEAFF. The CDR3 DNA reads as TGCAGCGTCAAACAGGTCTTGAACACTGAAGCTTTCTTT.

This chain joins TRBV7-2 and TRBJ2-7; tentative D call: TRBD2 (5 bases). The CDR3 totals 15 residues. V was pared by 5 bases and J by 2 bases, with 16 bases between. In germline, CDR1 is SGHTA, CDR2 FQGNSA. CDR3 nucleotide sequence: TGTGCCAGCAGCGCAGGCCCTTACGGGACCTACGAGCAGTACTTC. It specifies CASSAGPYGTYEQYF.

This clone was observed a few times. The chain has TRBV29-1 and TRBJ2-3, with TRBD2 matching over 13 bases. The germline CDR1 and CDR2 sequences are SQVTM and ANQGSEA. V shed 5 bases, J shed 1 base, and the junction held 3 bases outside the gene matches. The CDR3 totals 15 residues. This chain's CDR3 is CSVTSGRAGTDTQYF. The CDR3, as DNA: TGCAGCGTTACTAGCGGGAGGGCCGGCACAGATACGCAGTATTTT.

The chain recombines TRBV7-9 with TRBJ1-2; 8 nucleotides match TRBD1. V dropped 5 bases and J dropped 8; count of bases not matched to a gene: 10. CDR3 length equals 14 residues. The germline V gene has CDR1 SEHNR and CDR2 FQNEAQ (reference sequence). CDR3 nucleotide sequence: TGTGCCAGCAGCCCCGACCAGGGGGCGGGCGGCTACACCTTC. It yields the protein CASSPDQGAGGYTF. Complete variable domain (other parts from reference TRBV7-9 and TRBJ1-2): DTGVSQNPRHKITKRGQNVTFRCDPISEHNRLYWYRQTLGQGPEFLTYFQNEAQLEKSRLLSDRFSAERPKGSFSTLEIQRTEQGDSAMYLCASSPDQGAGGYTFGSGTRLTVV.

V gene TRBV5-1 combines with J gene TRBJ2-2; a weak D match, TRBD2 (7 bases). The CDR3 is 19 amino acids. Germline loops: CDR1 SGHRS, CDR2 YFSETQ. Trimming took off 0 bases at V and 1 base at J, with 19 bases between the two ends. The CDR3 DNA follows: TGCGCCAGCAGCTTGGGACTATTTGCGGGGGCCCTGAACACCGGGGAGCTGTTTTTT. Encoded protein: CASSLGLFAGALNTGELFF. Complete variable domain (other parts from reference TRBV5-1 and TRBJ2-2): KAGVTQTPRYLIKTRGQQVTLSCSPISGHRSVSWYQQTPGQGLQFLFEYFSETQRNKGNFPGRFSGRQFSNSRSEMNVSTLELGDSALYLCASSLGLFAGALNTGELFFGEGSRLTVL.

The chain carries TRBV18 and TRBJ2-1; TRBD1 aligns across 7 bases. CDR1 and CDR2 from the germline V gene are KGHSH and LQKENI. CDR3 length: 14 amino acids. V dropped 7 bases and J dropped 7; count of bases not matched to a gene: 10. The CDR3 DNA reads TGTGCCAGCTACTTAGACAGGGCAGGAAATGAGCAGTTCTTC. Translation: CASYLDRAGNEQFF.

The rearrangement uses TRBV30 and TRBJ2-1, with D possibly being TRBD1 (6 bases). Germline V gives CDR1 GTSNPN, CDR2 SVGIG (reference sequence). Trimming removed 3 bases from V and 0 bases from J, with 15 bases in between. This CDR3 contains 16 residues. CDR3 bases: TGTGCCTGGAGGGGGACCGGGACAAGCTCCTACAATGAGCAGTTCTTC. This sequence encodes CAWRGTGTSSYNEQFF.

This chain joins TRBV13 and TRBJ2-7; a weak D match, TRBD1 (5 bases). V shed 1 base and J shed 5 bases, with 9 bases lying between them. In germline, CDR1 is PRHDT, CDR2 FYEKMQ (reference sequence). The CDR3 has 13 residues. As DNA, the CDR3 is TGTGCCAGCAGCTTAGACCAGGGCAACGAGCAGTACTTC. This gives the protein CASSLDQGNEQYF.

In this sample, this clone turned up once. V is TRBV11-2 and J is TRBJ2-7; D ambiguous. Trimming removed 0 bases at V and 2 bases at J, with 8 bases between. Looked up from germline, CDR1 is SGHAT and CDR2 is FQNNGV. The CDR3 runs 14 residues. The CDR3 sequence: CASSLDPFAYEQYF. For the CDR3, the DNA is TGTGCCAGCAGCTTAGATCCCTTTGCCTACGAGCAGTACTTC. Using reference TRBV11-2 and TRBJ2-7 for the parts outside the CDR3, the full variable domain is EAGVAQSPRYKIIEKRQSVAFWCNPISGHATLYWYQQILGQGPKLLIQFQNNGVVDDSQLPKDRFSAERLKGVDSTLKIQPAKLEDSAVYLCASSLDPFAYEQYFGPGTRLTVT.

The chain is built from TRBV15 and TRBJ2-1; 8 bases match TRBD2. This CDR3 comprises 16 residues. From germline, CDR1 is LNHNV and CDR2 YYDKDF (reference sequence). With 4 bases clipped from V and 7 bases from J, the junction kept 12 bases outside the gene matches. The CDR3 DNA reads TGTGCCACCAGCAAGACGAGGGGACTAGTTTTTAATGAGCAGTTCTTC. Amino acid sequence: CATSKTRGLVFNEQFF.

The rearrangement joins TRBV7-2 to TRBJ2-1, with 7 nucleotides matching TRBD1. The V gene's germline CDR1 is SGHTA and CDR2 FQGNSA. After removal of 4 bases from V and 14 bases from J, the junction contained 8 bases not matched to a gene. The CDR3 is made up of 12 amino acids. This CDR3 reads CASSSTDRTEFF. The CDR3 coding sequence is TGTGCCAGCAGCTCGACGGACAGGACTGAGTTCTTC.

The rearrangement links TRBV5-1 to TRBJ1-1; maybe TRBD1 (5 bases). Trimming pared 0 bases from V and 1 base from J, leaving 10 bases between. Germline loops: CDR1 SGHRS, CDR2 YFSETQ. The CDR3 runs 15 residues. The CDR3 DNA reads TGCGCCAGCAGCTTGGAATTTCAGGGGAACACTGAAGCTTTCTTT. It translates to CASSLEFQGNTEAFF.

This chain joins TRBV9 and TRBJ2-1; 8 nucleotides agree with TRBD2. Losses at the gene ends were 0 bases for V and 9 bases for J; bases not matched to a gene: 5. CDR3 length: 14 amino acids. Germline V gene lookup returns CDR1 SGDLS and CDR2 YYNGEE. The CDR3 loop is CASSVAGTSSEQFF. CDR3 sequence (DNA): TGTGCCAGCAGCGTAGCTGGGACTAGTAGTGAGCAGTTCTTC.

The rearrangement joins TRBV12-3 or TRBV12-4 to TRBJ2-4, with TRBD2 matching over 7 bases. This CDR3 comprises 13 residues. The ends lost 6 bases at V and 9 bases at J; junction bases unmatched: 8. CDR3 coding DNA: TGTGCCAGCAGCATACCGGGAGGAAGCATTCAGTACTTC. This translates into CASSIPGGSIQYF.

This sequence joins TRBV5-1 and TRBJ2-3; 11 nucleotides align to TRBD1. V lost 4 bases to trimming and J lost 2 bases; unmatched junction nucleotides: 3. The germline gives CDR1 SGHRS, CDR2 YFSETQ. The CDR3 contains 15 residues. The CDR3 DNA reads as TGCGCCAGCAGCCGGACAGGGGGCGACACAGATACGCAGTATTTT. It specifies CASSRTGGDTDTQYF.